This is a list of T cell receptor beta chains from one sample in a study of neurological immune-mediated disorders. TCRdb reanalysed the 5' RACE reads using MiXCR and keeps one entry per CDR3 protein. This sample has around 52,000 distinct CDR3 sequences, with about 5.6% found just once. Sample: CD4+ T cells from blood. The source is a young woman with multiple sclerosis. Each CDR3 is given without its conserved first and last residue. Clone size is given for some rows only: seen once, a few or many times, or a class if the clone is expanded.

TRBJ2-7 TRBV7-9 many ASSLGLMSYEQY
TRBJ2-7 TRBV5-5 once ASSLSSVYEQY
TRBJ2-7 TRBV20-1 many SAISGGGASYEQY
TRBJ1-2 TRBV5-1 many ASSLDSAGSGGYT
TRBJ2-5 TRBV5-1 few ASSVGSQRLLLETQY
TRBJ1-6 TRBV7-9 many ASSPIAGNSPLH
TRBJ1-5 TRBV6-2/TRBV6-3 many ASSTRQGVNQPQH
TRBJ2-1 TRBV20-1 many SAALGGRDNEQF
TRBJ2-2 TRBV9 many ASRMDPRHTGELF
TRBJ1-2 TRBV20-1 many SATSGTVFDYT
TRBJ1-1 TRBV20-1 many SAHIQNTEAF
TRBJ1-2 TRBV10-3 many ASRDSNYGYT
TRBJ1-1 TRBV9 many ASSVAGGAEAF
TRBJ2-3 TRBV3-1 many ASSQDLVSDTQY
TRBJ2-5 TRBV5-1 many ASSAGSSGDQETQY
TRBJ1-5 TRBV20-1 many SARETGYRNQPQH
TRBJ1-4 TRBV18 many ASSPNEKLF
TRBJ2-5 TRBV7-2 many ASSSFRGRTETQY
TRBJ1-4 TRBV14 many ASSQGLTEKLF
TRBJ2-1 TRBV12-3/TRBV12-4 many ASGSVHRANEQF
TRBJ1-2 TRBV5-6 many ASSQTGTNYGYT
TRBJ1-2 TRBV6-5 many ASSYSGNDLINYGYT
TRBJ2-4 TRBV7-2 many AKGGGGSTKNIQY
TRBJ2-1 TRBV11-2 many ASSSTTSGNEQF
TRBJ1-1 TRBV6-2/TRBV6-3 many ASSYGAGGDTEAF
TRBJ2-6 TRBV15 many ATSRARTGPGSSGFGANVLT
TRBJ1-5 TRBV10-2 many ASTPRTKGQPQH
TRBJ2-1 TRBV12-3/TRBV12-4 many ASRTAGTGSLNEQF
TRBJ2-1 TRBV9 - ASTPRTAYNEQF
TRBJ1-1 TRBV28 many AGKGGPENTEAF
TRBJ2-2 TRBV14 many ASSHLGEYTGELF
TRBJ2-2 TRBV6-5 many ASRARPQRANTGELF
TRBJ1-5 TRBV2 - ASSVRQGGNQPQH
TRBJ2-7 TRBV5-1 - ASSLDGRPSYEQY
TRBJ1-3 TRBV5-1 many ASGTGPNSGNTIY
TRBJ2-4 TRBV9 many ASSVGQGEWNIQY
TRBJ2-3 TRBV7-3 many ASSPTGGPTDTQY
TRBJ1-5 TRBV12-3/TRBV12-4 many ASSLNAGGRNQPQH
TRBJ2-1 TRBV24-1 many ATSEDGYNEQF
TRBJ2-5 TRBV25-1 many ASRPYRGEETQY
TRBJ2-1 TRBV21-1 many ASSKVLLAGGSYNEQF
TRBJ2-2 TRBV6-4 many ASSYTDSGELF
TRBJ2-5 TRBV20-1 many SARGGQGLETQY
TRBJ1-1 TRBV6-2/TRBV6-3 many ASAPHQDLNTEAF
TRBJ2-1 TRBV15 few ATSISSGRDGNEQF
TRBJ2-1 TRBV7-3 many ASSPLASYNEQF
TRBJ2-7 TRBV10-2 many ASRGPERGTYEQY
TRBJ2-2 TRBV11-2 many ASSRRVGGAGTGELF
TRBJ2-2 TRBV9 many ASSVGGPTGELF
TRBJ2-1 TRBV20-1 - SAERTGEFFNEQF
TRBJ2-1 TRBV15 - ATSTRGAPLYNEQF
TRBJ1-2 TRBV15 - ATSRDTRGGGYT
TRBJ2-3 TRBV7-2 many ASSLRRSTDTQY
TRBJ2-3 TRBV7-2 many ASSDSTDTQY
TRBJ2-2 TRBV3-1 many ASSHRGQGNTGELF